This T cell receptor beta chain was identified during a study of blood T cell repertoires in COVID-19. CDR1 is MNHEY and CDR2 is SVGAGI in the germline V gene. The germline V and J ends were trimmed by 6 bases and 8 bases, with 11 bases remaining between them. CDR3 size: 11 residues. Profiled with immunoSEQ multiplex PCR; TCRdb holds only in-frame clones, not every one. The table records 180,000 or so clones, 81% of them present only once. The V call is TRBV6-5, the J call TRBJ2-7, with D possibly being TRBD1 (6 bases). Sequenced: peripheral blood. The TCR originated in a woman of 80 years or more with COVID-19, enrolled during active disease. CDR3 coding DNA: TGTGCCAGCAGCGCCGGGACAAAGCAGTACTTC. Its translation: CASSAGTKQYF.